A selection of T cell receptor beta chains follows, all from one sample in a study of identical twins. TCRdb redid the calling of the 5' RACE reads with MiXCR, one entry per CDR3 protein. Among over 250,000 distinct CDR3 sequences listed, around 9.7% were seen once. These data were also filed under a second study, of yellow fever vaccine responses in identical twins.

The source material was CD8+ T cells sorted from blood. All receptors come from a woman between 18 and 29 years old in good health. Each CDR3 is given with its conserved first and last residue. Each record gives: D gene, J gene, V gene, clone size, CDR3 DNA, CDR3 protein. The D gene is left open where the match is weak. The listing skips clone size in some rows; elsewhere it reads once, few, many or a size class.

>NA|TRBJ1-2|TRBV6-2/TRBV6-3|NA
TGTGCCAGCAGCCCTAGGGGGGCGGACGACTACACCTTC
CASSPRGADDYTF
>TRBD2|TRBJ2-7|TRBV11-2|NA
TGTGCCAGCAGCTTAGAGGCGGGGGGCTACTACGAGCAGTACTTC
CASSLEAGGYYEQYF
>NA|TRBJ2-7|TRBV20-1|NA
TGCAGTGCTAGCATCATGGGGGAGCTCGAGCAGTACTTC
CSASIMGELEQYF
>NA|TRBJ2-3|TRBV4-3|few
TGCGCCAGCAGCCAAGATGAGGGGGGCACAGATACGCAGTATTTT
CASSQDEGGTDTQYF
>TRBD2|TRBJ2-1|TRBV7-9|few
TGTGCCAGTCTTAGCGGGAGCTCCTACAATGAGCAGTTCTTC
CASLSGSSYNEQFF
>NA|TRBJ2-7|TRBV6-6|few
TGTGCCAGCAGTTACTCGAGGGGGTACGAGCAGTACTTC
CASSYSRGYEQYF
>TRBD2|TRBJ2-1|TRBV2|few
TGTGCCAGCAGTGATTGGAGCGGGATTCTCTATGAGCAGTTCTTC
CASSDWSGILYEQFF
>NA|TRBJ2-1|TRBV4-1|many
TGCGCCAGCAGCCAGACTAGTGGCATGCAGTTCTTC
CASSQTSGMQFF
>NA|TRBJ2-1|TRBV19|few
TGTGCCAGTGGGCAGAAGCCCTCCTACAATGAGCAGTTCTTC
CASGQKPSYNEQFF
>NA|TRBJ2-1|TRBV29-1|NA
TGCAGCGTTGAAGATTATCTATTCGGGGGCAATGAGCAGTTCTTC
CSVEDYLFGGNEQFF
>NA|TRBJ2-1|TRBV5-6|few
TGTGCCAGCAGCCACCGTCCGTCTTGGAATGAGCAGTTCTTC
CASSHRPSWNEQFF
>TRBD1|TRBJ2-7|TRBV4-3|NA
TGCGCCAGCAGCCAGGGGACAGGGAGCTCCTACGAGCAGTACTTC
CASSQGTGSSYEQYF
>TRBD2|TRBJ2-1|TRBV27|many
TGTGCCAGCAGTTTAATGGCTAGCGGGGAGCAGTTCTTC
CASSLMASGEQFF
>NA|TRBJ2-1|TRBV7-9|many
TGTGCCAGCAGGGCTTTATACAATGAGCAGTTCTTC
CASRALYNEQFF
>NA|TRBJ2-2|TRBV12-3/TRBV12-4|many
TGTGCCACCTCCGTGGGAGAGAACACCGGGGAGCTGTTTTTT
CATSVGENTGELFF
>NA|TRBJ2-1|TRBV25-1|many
TGTGCCAGCAGTGAATCGGTCTCCGGGCAGTTCTTC
CASSESVSGQFF
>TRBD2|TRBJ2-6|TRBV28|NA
TGTGCCAGCAGTTTACCGGCGGGGGGGCCTGGGGCCAACGTCCTGACTTTC
CASSLPAGGPGANVLTF
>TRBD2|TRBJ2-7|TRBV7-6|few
TGTGCCAGCAGCTTCGCACTAGCGGGAGAGCTCTCCTACGAGCAGTACTTC
CASSFALAGELSYEQYF
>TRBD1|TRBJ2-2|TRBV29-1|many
TGCAGCGTCGTAGGACAGGGTTGGACCGGGGAGCTGTTTTTT
CSVVGQGWTGELFF
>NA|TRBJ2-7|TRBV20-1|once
TGCAGTGCTAGTGGCTTTAACACCTACGAGCAGTACTTC
CSASGFNTYEQYF
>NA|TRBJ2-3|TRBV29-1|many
TGCAGCGTTCGTGGGACGGATACGCAGTATTTT
CSVRGTDTQYF
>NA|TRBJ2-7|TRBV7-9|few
TGTGCCAGCGCAAGCCGCTATACCTACGAGCAGTACTTC
CASASRYTYEQYF
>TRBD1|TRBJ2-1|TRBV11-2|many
TGTGCCAGCAGCCCGAGAACTACAGGGGCAGGGGAGCAGTTCTTC
CASSPRTTGAGEQFF
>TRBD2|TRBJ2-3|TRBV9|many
TGTGCCAGCAGCATACCCCTAGCGGGGGAGGCAGCTACGCAGTATTTT
CASSIPLAGEAATQYF
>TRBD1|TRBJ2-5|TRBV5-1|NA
TGCGCCAGCAGCTTGGCCCCGACAGGGGGCGCTCAAGAGACCCAGTACTTC
CASSLAPTGGAQETQYF
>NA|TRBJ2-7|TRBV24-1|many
TGTGCCACCAGTGACCTAGGGACCTACGAGCAGTACTTC
CATSDLGTYEQYF
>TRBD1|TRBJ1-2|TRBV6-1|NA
TGTGCCAGCAGTACCGCCGGGACAGGGGAAGGCTACACCTTC
CASSTAGTGEGYTF
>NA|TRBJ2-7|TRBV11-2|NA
TGTGCCAGCAGCTTAGGACTGAAGGAGCAGTACTTC
CASSLGLKEQYF
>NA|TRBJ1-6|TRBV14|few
TGTGCCAGCAGCCAAGATTATTACTCTAATTCACCCCTCCACTTT
CASSQDYYSNSPLHF
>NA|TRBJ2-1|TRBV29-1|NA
TGCAGCGTTGAGTGGTCAGGAACCTACAATGAGCAGTTCTTC
CSVEWSGTYNEQFF
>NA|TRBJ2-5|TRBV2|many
TGTGCCAGCTGGGTCACAGACGTACAAGAGACCCAGTACTTC
CASWVTDVQETQYF
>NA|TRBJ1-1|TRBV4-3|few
TGCGCCAGCAGCCAAATTCCGGGGAACACTGAAGCTTTCTTT
CASSQIPGNTEAFF
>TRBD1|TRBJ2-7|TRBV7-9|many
TGTGCCAGCAGCTACAGGGGGTTCTACGAGCAGTACTTC
CASSYRGFYEQYF
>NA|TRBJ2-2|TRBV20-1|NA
TGCAGTGCTAGAGGGTCCGCGGCGGTCGAGTGGGACACCGGGGAGCTGTTTTTT
CSARGSAAVEWDTGELFF
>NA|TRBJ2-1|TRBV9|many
TGTGCCAGCAGCGTAGACATGGGGATCTCCTACAATGAGCAGTTCTTC
CASSVDMGISYNEQFF
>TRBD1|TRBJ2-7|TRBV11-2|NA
TGTGCCAGCAGCTTAGTGCAGGGGGCCTACGAGCAGTACTTC
CASSLVQGAYEQYF
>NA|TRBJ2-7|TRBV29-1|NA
TGCAGCGTTGTAGGGCGAAACGAGCAGTACTTC
CSVVGRNEQYF
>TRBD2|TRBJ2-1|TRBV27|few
TGTGCCAGCAGTTTACCTGGGACTAGCAATGAGCAGTTCTTC
CASSLPGTSNEQFF
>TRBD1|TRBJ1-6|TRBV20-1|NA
TGCAGTGCTAGAGAGACAGGGACACCCCTCCACTTT
CSARETGTPLHF
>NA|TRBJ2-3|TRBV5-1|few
TGCGCCAGCAGCTTGGCGCCCACCCGCACAGATACGCAGTATTTT
CASSLAPTRTDTQYF
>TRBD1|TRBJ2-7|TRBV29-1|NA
TGCAGCGTTGAACAGGACAGGGCATACGAGCAGTACTTC
CSVEQDRAYEQYF
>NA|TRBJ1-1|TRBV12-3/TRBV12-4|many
TGTGCCAGCAGTTCAAACCCGGGACAAGACACTGAAGCTTTCTTT
CASSSNPGQDTEAFF
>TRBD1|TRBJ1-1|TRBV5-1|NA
TGCGCCAGCCGGTGGGACAGGGGTACTGAAGCTTTCTTT
CASRWDRGTEAFF
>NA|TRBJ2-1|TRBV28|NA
TGTGCCAGCAGTTTAGGGGACCGCTTCTGGTTCTTC
CASSLGDRFWFF
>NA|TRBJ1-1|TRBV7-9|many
TGTGCCAGCGGAGGTGACACTGAAGCTTTCTTT
CASGGDTEAFF
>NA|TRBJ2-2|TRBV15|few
TGTGCCACCAGCAGAGATCGAAGCCCCACCGGGGAGCTGTTTTTT
CATSRDRSPTGELFF
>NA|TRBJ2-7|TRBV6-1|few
TGTGCCAGCAGTGAATTCGAGGGTGCTGGGTCCTACGAGCAGTACTTC
CASSEFEGAGSYEQYF
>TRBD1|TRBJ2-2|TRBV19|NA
TGTGCCAGTAGTATTCCCTCGGACAGGGAGGACACCGGGGAGCTGTTTTTT
CASSIPSDREDTGELFF
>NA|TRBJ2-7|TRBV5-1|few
TGCGCCAGCAGCTTAGAACCGGGGACAAACGAGCAGTACTTC
CASSLEPGTNEQYF
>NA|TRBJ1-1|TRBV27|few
TGTGCCAGCAGTTTATTAGTGGGGGAAGAAGCTTTCTTT
CASSLLVGEEAFF
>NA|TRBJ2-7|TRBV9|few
TGTGCCAGCAGCTCTTACAGCTCCTACGAGCAGTACTTC
CASSSYSSYEQYF
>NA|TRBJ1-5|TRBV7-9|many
TGTGCCAGCAGCTTGAACAATCAGCCCCAGCATTTT
CASSLNNQPQHF
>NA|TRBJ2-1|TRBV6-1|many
TGTGCCAGCAGGCTGGTCCAGGGAAGCTACAATGAGCAGTTCTTC
CASRLVQGSYNEQFF
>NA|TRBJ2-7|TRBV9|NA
TGTGCCAGCAGCGCTGGACCTGCCGAGCAGTACTTC
CASSAGPAEQYF
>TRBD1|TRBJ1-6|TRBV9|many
TGTGCCAGCAGCGAGACAGGGGTGGGTTCACCCCTCCACTTT
CASSETGVGSPLHF
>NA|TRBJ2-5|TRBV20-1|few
TGCAGTGCCCCCCCCTTTTCTGCGGAGACCCAGTACTTC
CSAPPFSAETQYF
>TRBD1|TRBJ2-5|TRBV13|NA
TGTGCCAGCAGCTTACTGTCCGGGACAGGGGTCTTACAAGAGACCCAGTACTTC
CASSLLSGTGVLQETQYF
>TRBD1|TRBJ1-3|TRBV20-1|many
TGCAGTGCTAGGGACAGGGATTTCTCTGGAAACACCATATATTTT
CSARDRDFSGNTIYF
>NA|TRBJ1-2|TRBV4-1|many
TGCGCCAGCAGCCAAGTAGGCCAGGGAAACTATGGCTACACCTTC
CASSQVGQGNYGYTF